This is a list of T cell receptor beta chains from one sample in a study of blood T cell repertoires in COVID-19. Produced via immunoSEQ multiplex PCR; TCRdb's table is partial and in-frame only. Counted here are about 480,000 clones, about 87% occurring once; the ten biggest clones make up around an eighth. Input material: peripheral blood. The receptors shown here come from a woman aged 45 to 65 with COVID-19, enrolled during active disease. The CDR3 runs from the conserved cysteine through the conserved F or W. The D gene is left open where the match is weak. Clone sizes are given selectively: once, few, many, or a class where the clone is expanded.

v_call: TRBV4-1; clone_size: NA; d_call: NA; j_call: TRBJ1-4; cdr3_nt: TGCGCCAGCAGCCAAGTCGGAGGGACTAATGAAAAACTGTTTTTT; cdr3_aa: CASSQVGGTNEKLFF
v_call: TRBV7-2; clone_size: NA; d_call: NA; j_call: TRBJ2-7; cdr3_nt: TGTGCCAGCAGCCCATACGGGGGAAGGCAGTACTTC; cdr3_aa: CASSPYGGRQYF
v_call: TRBV28; clone_size: NA; d_call: TRBD2; j_call: TRBJ2-7; cdr3_nt: TGTGCCACCGACGGGGGGAACGAGCAGTACTTC; cdr3_aa: CATDGGNEQYF
v_call: TRBV5-1; clone_size: NA; d_call: TRBD1; j_call: TRBJ1-4; cdr3_nt: TGCGCCAGCAGCTTGGTTGGCGGGACAGGGGGGGAAAAACTGTTTTTT; cdr3_aa: CASSLVGGTGGEKLFF
v_call: TRBV19; clone_size: NA; d_call: TRBD2; j_call: TRBJ2-1; cdr3_nt: TGTGCCAGTAGTGGGCCGATCGGTAGCACGGGGGGGATGGTCTTC; cdr3_aa: CASSGPIGSTGGMVF
v_call: TRBV27; clone_size: NA; d_call: TRBD2; j_call: TRBJ2-3; cdr3_nt: TGTGCCAGCATGGGGGGGAGGGATACGCAGTATTTT; cdr3_aa: CASMGGRDTQYF
v_call: TRBV30; clone_size: NA; d_call: NA; j_call: TRBJ2-7; cdr3_nt: TGTGCCTGGAGTCTTACAGGGACCGAGCAGTACTTC; cdr3_aa: CAWSLTGTEQYF
v_call: TRBV12-5; clone_size: NA; d_call: TRBD1; j_call: TRBJ1-2; cdr3_nt: TGTGCTAGTGGTTTGGTATATAGTGGGACAGGGGTTAAGGGCTACACCTTC; cdr3_aa: CASGLVYSGTGVKGYTF
v_call: TRBV12-3/TRBV12-4; clone_size: NA; d_call: NA; j_call: TRBJ1-2; cdr3_nt: TGTGCCAGCAGTTTGAGGCGGATCTATGGCTACACCTTC; cdr3_aa: CASSLRRIYGYTF
v_call: TRBV12-3/TRBV12-4; clone_size: NA; d_call: NA; j_call: TRBJ1-2; cdr3_nt: TGTGCCAGCAGTTTGGCCAGGGGTGGGGGCTACACCTTC; cdr3_aa: CASSLARGGGYTF
v_call: TRBV7-2; clone_size: once; d_call: NA; j_call: TRBJ2-1; cdr3_nt: TGTGCCAGCAGCGTACAAACGGGGAGTGAGCAGTTCTTC; cdr3_aa: CASSVQTGSEQFF
v_call: TRBV30; clone_size: once; d_call: TRBD2; j_call: TRBJ2-3; cdr3_nt: TGTGCCTGGAGTGTAGGACTAGCGGGGTTCTCGAACACAGCGGATACGCAGTATTTT; cdr3_aa: CAWSVGLAGFSNTADTQYF
v_call: TRBV18; clone_size: once; d_call: TRBD1; j_call: TRBJ1-1; cdr3_nt: TGTGCCAGCCGACAGGGAGGCACTGAAGCTTTCTTT; cdr3_aa: CASRQGGTEAFF
v_call: TRBV6-5; clone_size: NA; d_call: TRBD1; j_call: TRBJ2-3; cdr3_nt: TGTGCCAGCAGCCGGACAGGCCCACAGGGGGATACGCAGTATTTT; cdr3_aa: CASSRTGPQGDTQYF
v_call: TRBV19; clone_size: NA; d_call: NA; j_call: TRBJ2-7; cdr3_nt: TGTGCCAGTAGTGTTGACAGTTCCTACGAGCAGTACTTC; cdr3_aa: CASSVDSSYEQYF
v_call: TRBV18; clone_size: NA; d_call: NA; j_call: TRBJ1-2; cdr3_nt: NA; cdr3_aa: CASSPLSGPTGADYGYTF